A single sample gave rise to the 17 T cell receptor beta chains below, sequenced in a study of vaccination effects on CD4 cells after COVID-19. ViraFEST expansion of antigen-specific CD4+ T cells with viral peptide pools preceded sequencing. Subsequent to roughly 9 days of culture, CD4+ T cells were isolated. Neither prior SARS-CoV-2 infection nor positive nucleocapsid antibodies were present in the vaccine recipients. Repertoires were generated with immunoSEQ multiplex PCR, while TCRdb's copy carries only in-frame clones and drops some. The repertoire consists of 20,000 to 25,000 clones, with 60% to 75% occurring once and the leading ten covering 26%. Their cognate antigens are unknown. The sample consisted of CD4+ T cells from PBMCs cultured with HCoV-NL63 spike peptides, taken before COVID-19 vaccination. These receptors were obtained from a human donor who received a COVID-19 vaccine.

This chain joins TRBV6-2 or TRBV6-3 and TRBJ2-4, with no clear D. This CDR3 has 12 amino acids. Looked up from germline, CDR1 is MNHEY and CDR2 is SVGEGT. The germline V and J ends were trimmed by 6 bases and 7 bases, with 10 bases remaining between them. For the CDR3, the DNA is TGTGCCAGCAGCTCTACGAGGAACATTCAGTACTTC. Translation: CASSSTRNIQYF.

This clone was detected a few times. The chain combines TRBV5-1 with TRBJ2-7, with D tentatively TRBD1 or TRBD2 (5 bases each). Germline CDR1 reads SGHRS; CDR2 reads YFSETQ. Trimming removed 0 bases from V and 4 bases from J, with 14 bases in between. This CDR3 spans 15 amino acids. The CDR3 is CASSLDGTPPYEQYF. As DNA, the CDR3 is TGCGCCAGCAGCTTGGACGGGACGCCGCCTTACGAGCAGTACTTC.

CDR3 residues: CASSQVSTGARDTQYF. The CDR3 DNA is TGCGCCAGCAGCCAAGTTTCCACAGGGGCGAGAGATACGCAGTATTTT. The chain recombines TRBV4-1 with TRBJ2-3; 7 nucleotides agree with TRBD1. Germline CDR1 is MGHRA and CDR2 is YSYEKL. The CDR3 runs to 16 residues. After removal of 1 base from V and 5 bases from J, the junction contained 9 bases not matched to a gene.

The chain employs TRBV7-9 and TRBJ2-3; 9 bases are a match to TRBD1. Germline loops: CDR1 SEHNR, CDR2 FQNEAQ (reference sequence). V was pared by 5 bases and J by 2 bases, with 5 bases of the junction left unmatched. There are 15 residues in the CDR3. The CDR3 protein is CASSPGQGDTDTQYF. The CDR3 nucleotides are TGTGCCAGCAGCCCGGGACAGGGAGACACAGATACGCAGTATTTT.

V usage is TRBV5-8 and J usage is TRBJ2-7, with D perhaps given as TRBD1 or TRBD2 (6 bases each). The V gene lost 4 bases and the J gene lost 2 bases, with 13 bases spanning the gap. CDR3 length: 14 residues. Per germline, CDR1 SGHTS and CDR2 YDEGEE. CDR3 nucleotides: TGTGCCAGCAGCCGGGGGCAAGGCACCTACGAGCAGTACTTC. Translating gives CASSRGQGTYEQYF.

This rearrangement joins TRBV19 to TRBJ2-5, with unresolved D. The germline CDR1 and CDR2 sequences are LNHDA and SQIVND (reference sequence). Trimming removed 3 bases from V and 4 bases from J, with 6 bases in between. This CDR3 has 12 residues. The CDR3: CASSITRETQYF. The DNA of the CDR3 is TGTGCCAGTAGTATTACGAGAGAGACCCAGTACTTC.

This chain uses TRBV6-4 with TRBJ2-2, with D perhaps matching TRBD1 (5 bases). This CDR3 is built from 14 residues. CDR1 is MRHNA, CDR2 SNTAGT, per germline. Trimming took off 0 bases at V and 4 bases at J, with 6 bases between the two ends. The DNA for the CDR3 is TGTGCCAGCAGTGACTCCCAGGGCACCGGGGAGCTGTTTTTT. It yields the protein CASSDSQGTGELFF.

This chain joins TRBV6-6 and TRBJ1-1; TRBD1 aligns across 7 bases. Germline CDR1 MNHNY, CDR2 SVGAGI (reference sequence). V lost 6 bases to trimming and J lost 8 bases; unmatched junction nucleotides: 9. CDR3 length: 13 residues. CDR3 protein: CASRTPDRLEAFF. DNA of the CDR3: TGTGCCAGCAGAACCCCGGACAGGCTAGAAGCTTTCTTT.

The CDR3 region is CATSRDRAGPLGEQYF. The CDR3 DNA is TGTGCCACCAGCAGAGATAGAGCGGGACCCCTGGGCGAGCAGTACTTC. The chain uses TRBV15 and TRBJ2-7, with 7 bases aligning to TRBD2. V was clipped by 0 bases and J by 6 bases; unmatched bases: 11. CDR1 is LNHNV, CDR2 YYDKDF, per germline (reference sequence). The CDR3 totals 16 residues. Full variable domain (rest looked up from reference TRBV15 and TRBJ2-7): DAMVIQNPRYQVTQFGKPVTLSCSQTLNHNVMYWYQQKSSQAPKLLFHYYDKDFNNEADTPDNFQSRRPNTSFCFLDIRSPGLGDTAMYLCATSRDRAGPLGEQYFGPGTRLTVT.

The chain couples TRBV18 to TRBJ2-5; TRBD1 is a possible D gene (5 bases). Germline CDR1 KGHSH, CDR2 LQKENI. V lost 3 bases, J lost 1 base, and 9 bases lay in between. The CDR3 loop spans 14 amino acids. In DNA, the CDR3 is TGTGCCAGCTCACCCCAGACAGTCCAAGAGACCCAGTACTTC. It specifies CASSPQTVQETQYF. The variable domain in full, completed from reference TRBV18 and TRBJ2-5, reads NAGVMQNPRHLVRRRGQEARLRCSPMKGHSHVYWYRQLPEEGLKFMVYLQKENIIDESGMPKERFSAEFPKEGPSILRIQQVVRGDSAAYFCASSPQTVQETQYFGPGTRLLVL.

The V gene is TRBV2, the J gene TRBJ2-5; a possible D gene is TRBD2 (5 bases). Trimming shortened V by 8 bases and J by 5 bases, and 21 bases separated the two germline ends. This CDR3 has 15 residues. Per the germline V gene, CDR1 is SNHLY and CDR2 is FYNNEI. CDR3 bases: TGTGCCAGCGGGCCTTCCGGACTCCCACGGGAGACCCAGTACTTC. This gives the protein CASGPSGLPRETQYF.

This clone was found once. The V call is TRBV11-2, the J call TRBJ1-1, with a tentative D call TRBD1 (6 bases). The length of the CDR3 is 15 residues. V gave up 2 bases and J gave up 8 bases, with 18 bases separating them. Germline values: CDR1 SGHAT, CDR2 FQNNGV. The chain's CDR3 is CASSLTESAGTEAFF. The CDR3 bases are TGTGCCAGCAGCTTAACGGAATCAGCCGGGACAGAAGCTTTCTTT.

The V call is TRBV28, the J call TRBJ2-3; D is unclear. Per the germline V gene, CDR1 is MDHEN and CDR2 is SYDVKM. The CDR3 has 12 residues. Deletions cut 5 bases from V and 6 bases from J, with 9 bases between. CDR3 in DNA: TGTGCCAGCAGTCTATTGACCGATACGCAGTATTTT. It yields the protein CASSLLTDTQYF.

J is TRBJ2-7 and V is TRBV2; D gene ambiguous. This CDR3 has 13 residues. Germline assignment: CDR1 SNHLY and CDR2 FYNNEI. The V end lost 6 bases, the J end lost 3 bases, and 12 bases lay between the germline ends. The CDR3 DNA follows: TGTGCCAGCAGCACAAACATATACTACGAGCAGTACTTC. As protein: CASSTNIYYEQYF. The entire variable domain, with the rest obtained from reference TRBV2 and TRBJ2-7, is as follows: EPEVTQTPSHQVTQMGQEVILRCVPISNHLYFYWYRQILGQKVEFLVSFYNNEISEKSEIFDDQFSVERPDGSNFTLKIRSTKLEDSAMYFCASSTNIYYEQYFGPGTRLTVT.

The chain uses TRBV12-3 or TRBV12-4 and TRBJ1-1, with D uncertain. V dropped 8 bases and J dropped 3 bases, with 10 bases sitting between them. This CDR3 region has 12 residues. CDR3 amino acids: CASGPGYTEAFF. For the CDR3, the DNA is TGTGCCAGCGGTCCCGGGTACACTGAAGCTTTCTTT.

The CDR3 nucleotides read TGTGCCAGCAGCACTCCGGGACTAGCGGGAGAGCAGTTCTTC. Translating gives CASSTPGLAGEQFF. This chain links TRBV5-6 with TRBJ2-1; 13 bases map to TRBD2. J was trimmed by 10 bases and V by 4 bases; bases with no gene match: 5. This CDR3 region has 14 residues. The germline V gene has CDR1 SGHDT and CDR2 YYEEEE.

This clone was picked up a small number of times. V usage is TRBV19 and J usage is TRBJ1-3; D is unresolved. V was trimmed by 3 bases and J by 0 bases, leaving 6 bases between them. Per germline, CDR1 LNHDA and CDR2 SQIVND (reference sequence). The CDR3 length is 14 residues. The DNA for the CDR3 is TGTGCCAGTAGTATTCGGAGCTCTGGAAACACCATATATTTT. Protein sequence: CASSIRSSGNTIYF.